This is a list of T cell receptor beta chains from one sample in a study of T-cell memory formation after mild COVID-19. Using its own MiXCR run on the 5' RACE reads, TCRdb lists one record per CDR3 protein. Among approximately 300,000 distinct CDR3 sequences listed, 15% to 20% were seen once. Sequenced material: PBMCs or a T cell subset sorted from them (not recorded which). The receptors were gathered from a man aged 18 to 30 who had mild COVID-19 (a few samples of this study predate the infection). Cell type and time point are not known. The CDR3 runs from the conserved cysteine through the conserved F or W. The order of the fields is V gene, D gene, clone size, J gene, CDR3 length, CDR3 DNA, CDR3 protein. The D gene is left open where the match is weak. Only some rows state a clone size, as once, few, many or a class for expanded clones.

V gene: TRBV7-2
D gene: TRBD2
clone size: few
J gene: TRBJ2-1
CDR3 length: 15
CDR3 DNA: TGTGCCAGCAGCTTGGAGACTAGCGGGAACAATGAGCAGTTCTTC
CDR3 protein: CASSLETSGNNEQFF

V gene: TRBV7-6
D gene: TRBD2
clone size: few
J gene: TRBJ2-5
CDR3 length: 18
CDR3 DNA: TGTGCCAGCAGCTTAGCGCGGATAGCGGGGGCCTCGGGGGAGACCCAGTACTTC
CDR3 protein: CASSLARIAGASGETQYF

V gene: TRBV7-8
D gene: TRBD2
clone size: .
J gene: TRBJ2-3
CDR3 length: 17
CDR3 DNA: TGTGCCAGCAGCTTAGGGGCTAGCGGGGCTCCCGCGGGAACGCAGTATTTT
CDR3 protein: CASSLGASGAPAGTQYF

V gene: TRBV6-6
D gene: .
clone size: few
J gene: TRBJ1-2
CDR3 length: 13
CDR3 DNA: TGTGCCAGCACCGCACCCGGGGACTATGGCTACACCTTC
CDR3 protein: CASTAPGDYGYTF

V gene: TRBV9
D gene: .
clone size: few
J gene: TRBJ2-2
CDR3 length: 15
CDR3 DNA: TGTGCCAGCAGCGTAGAATCTATTGTAACCGGGGAGCTGTTTTTT
CDR3 protein: CASSVESIVTGELFF

V gene: TRBV20-1
D gene: .
clone size: .
J gene: TRBJ2-2
CDR3 length: 12
CDR3 DNA: TGCAGTGCTAGTATTTACGCCGGGGAGCTGTTTTTT
CDR3 protein: CSASIYAGELFF

V gene: TRBV30
D gene: .
clone size: .
J gene: TRBJ2-3
CDR3 length: 14
CDR3 DNA: TGTGCCTGGATTGGGCGACGGAGCACAGATACGCAGTATTTT
CDR3 protein: CAWIGRRSTDTQYF

V gene: TRBV20-1
D gene: TRBD1
clone size: .
J gene: TRBJ2-3
CDR3 length: 14
CDR3 DNA: TGCAGTGCTACTGACAGGGGGCGAGGAGATACGCAGTATTTT
CDR3 protein: CSATDRGRGDTQYF

V gene: TRBV4-3
D gene: .
clone size: .
J gene: TRBJ2-5
CDR3 length: 15
CDR3 DNA: TGCGCCAGCAGCCAAGAAGTACGGGGTGGAGAGACCCAGTACTTC
CDR3 protein: CASSQEVRGGETQYF

V gene: TRBV10-3
D gene: TRBD2
clone size: few
J gene: TRBJ2-6
CDR3 length: 20
CDR3 DNA: TGTGCCATCAGTGAGTCTCGGGGACTAGCGGGCGACTCTGGGGCCAACGTCCTGACTTTC
CDR3 protein: CAISESRGLAGDSGANVLTF

V gene: TRBV18
D gene: TRBD1
clone size: few
J gene: TRBJ1-2
CDR3 length: 15
CDR3 DNA: TGTGCCAGCTCACCGGATGCGACAGGGCTGCTTGGCTACACCTTC
CDR3 protein: CASSPDATGLLGYTF

V gene: TRBV6-2/TRBV6-3
D gene: .
clone size: .
J gene: TRBJ2-5
CDR3 length: 13
CDR3 DNA: TGTGCCAGCAGTTACTCGGGAGAAGAGACCCAGTACTTC
CDR3 protein: CASSYSGEETQYF

V gene: TRBV4-2
D gene: .
clone size: many
J gene: TRBJ2-1
CDR3 length: 12
CDR3 DNA: TGTGCCAGCCTTGCGAGAGGAGTGGGGCAGTTCTTC
CDR3 protein: CASLARGVGQFF

V gene: TRBV6-5
D gene: TRBD1
clone size: .
J gene: TRBJ1-1
CDR3 length: 14
CDR3 DNA: TGTGCCAGCAGTCAGGGACAGGGGACGACTGAAGCTTTCTTT
CDR3 protein: CASSQGQGTTEAFF

V gene: TRBV15
D gene: TRBD1
clone size: .
J gene: TRBJ1-6
CDR3 length: 19
CDR3 DNA: TGTGCCACCAGCAGTGACCGGGACAGGGGATGGAACTATAATTCACCCATCCACTTT
CDR3 protein: CATSSDRDRGWNYNSPIHF

V gene: TRBV20-1
D gene: .
clone size: few
J gene: TRBJ2-2
CDR3 length: 14
CDR3 DNA: TGCAGTGCATCTAGAGGATCGAACACCGGGGAGCTGTTTTTT
CDR3 protein: CSASRGSNTGELFF

V gene: TRBV13
D gene: TRBD1
clone size: .
J gene: TRBJ1-2
CDR3 length: 16
CDR3 DNA: TGTGCCAGCACTGGGACAGGGGGCCCCGGGCCCTATGGCTACACCTTC
CDR3 protein: CASTGTGGPGPYGYTF

V gene: TRBV4-1
D gene: .
clone size: many
J gene: TRBJ2-5
CDR3 length: 11
CDR3 DNA: TGCGCCAGCAGCCAAGAAGAGACCCAGTACTTC
CDR3 protein: CASSQEETQYF

V gene: TRBV10-3
D gene: TRBD2
clone size: .
J gene: TRBJ2-2
CDR3 length: 16
CDR3 DNA: TGTGCCATCAGTGCTCTAGCGGGGGGGCCGTCCGGGGAGCTGTTTTTT
CDR3 protein: CAISALAGGPSGELFF

V gene: TRBV12-3/TRBV12-4
D gene: .
clone size: .
J gene: TRBJ1-2
CDR3 length: 15
CDR3 DNA: TGTGCCAGCAGTCCTCGGTGGGACACCAACTATGGCTACACCTTC
CDR3 protein: CASSPRWDTNYGYTF

V gene: TRBV27
D gene: .
clone size: few
J gene: TRBJ1-4
CDR3 length: 14
CDR3 DNA: TGTGCCAGCAGTTCCCCTCTCCGAAATGAAAAACTGTTTTTT
CDR3 protein: CASSSPLRNEKLFF

V gene: TRBV12-3/TRBV12-4
D gene: .
clone size: .
J gene: TRBJ1-1
CDR3 length: 15
CDR3 DNA: TGTGCCAGCAGTCGGGGAGGAGGGGTTTGGACTGAAGCTTTCTTT
CDR3 protein: CASSRGGGVWTEAFF

V gene: TRBV19
D gene: TRBD2
clone size: few
J gene: TRBJ2-5
CDR3 length: 13
CDR3 DNA: TGTGCCACTGGGACTAGCGAACGAGAGACCCAGTACTTC
CDR3 protein: CATGTSERETQYF

V gene: TRBV28
D gene: .
clone size: .
J gene: TRBJ2-5
CDR3 length: 14
CDR3 DNA: TGTGCCAGCAGTCCCATCGGCGTCCAAGAGACCCAGTACTTC
CDR3 protein: CASSPIGVQETQYF

V gene: TRBV12-3/TRBV12-4
D gene: .
clone size: .
J gene: TRBJ1-1
CDR3 length: 15
CDR3 DNA: TGTGCCAGCAGTTTGGGGGATAAAGTGATCACTGAAGCTTTCTTT
CDR3 protein: CASSLGDKVITEAFF

V gene: TRBV4-3
D gene: .
clone size: .
J gene: TRBJ2-1
CDR3 length: 15
CDR3 DNA: TGCGCCAGCAGCCAAGCCCGGGACTTCTACAATGAGCAGTTCTTC
CDR3 protein: CASSQARDFYNEQFF

V gene: TRBV28
D gene: TRBD1
clone size: .
J gene: TRBJ2-3
CDR3 length: 13
CDR3 DNA: TGTGCCAGCAGTTTCCAGGGGGTCCGAACGCAGTATTTT
CDR3 protein: CASSFQGVRTQYF

V gene: TRBV18
D gene: TRBD2
clone size: many
J gene: TRBJ2-5
CDR3 length: 16
CDR3 DNA: TGTGCCAGCTCTCCGCGGACTAGCGGGGGCGGAGAGACCCAGTACTTC
CDR3 protein: CASSPRTSGGGETQYF

V gene: TRBV7-3
D gene: TRBD1
clone size: few
J gene: TRBJ1-2
CDR3 length: 13
CDR3 DNA: TGTGCCAGCAGCCCCGGACAGGGGATGGGCTACACCTTC
CDR3 protein: CASSPGQGMGYTF

V gene: TRBV24-1
D gene: .
clone size: .
J gene: TRBJ1-1
CDR3 length: 12
CDR3 DNA: TGTGCCACCAGTGATTTGCGATCTGAAGCTTTCTTT
CDR3 protein: CATSDLRSEAFF

V gene: TRBV29-1
D gene: .
clone size: .
J gene: TRBJ2-3
CDR3 length: 14
CDR3 DNA: TGCAGCGAGGCTCCACTAGCCAACACAGATACGCAGTATTTT
CDR3 protein: CSEAPLANTDTQYF

V gene: TRBV4-1
D gene: TRBD1
clone size: few
J gene: TRBJ1-1
CDR3 length: 13
CDR3 DNA: TGCGCCAGCAGCCAAGGACAGGGGGCTGAAGCTTTCTTT
CDR3 protein: CASSQGQGAEAFF

V gene: TRBV2
D gene: .
clone size: few
J gene: TRBJ2-7
CDR3 length: 15
CDR3 DNA: TGTGCCAGCAGTGGCGGACGAATAACTCCTTACGAGCAGTACTTC
CDR3 protein: CASSGGRITPYEQYF

V gene: TRBV6-2/TRBV6-3
D gene: TRBD2
clone size: few
J gene: TRBJ2-4
CDR3 length: 15
CDR3 DNA: TGTGCCAGCAGTATTAGCGGGGGGGCCGCAAACATTCAGTACTTC
CDR3 protein: CASSISGGAANIQYF

V gene: TRBV24-1
D gene: .
clone size: .
J gene: TRBJ2-1
CDR3 length: 13
CDR3 DNA: TGTGCCACCAGTGTACCGAATGCCGGGAAGCAGTTCTTC
CDR3 protein: CATSVPNAGKQFF

V gene: TRBV9
D gene: .
clone size: .
J gene: TRBJ2-3
CDR3 length: 15
CDR3 DNA: TGTGCCAGCAGCACCCCCGGGGGTAACGAAGATACGCAGTATTTT
CDR3 protein: CASSTPGGNEDTQYF

V gene: TRBV29-1
D gene: .
clone size: few
J gene: TRBJ2-7
CDR3 length: 13
CDR3 DNA: TGCAGCGTTGTTTTAGGAGACTCCTACGAGCAGTACTTC
CDR3 protein: CSVVLGDSYEQYF

V gene: TRBV20-1
D gene: .
clone size: few
J gene: TRBJ2-6
CDR3 length: 15
CDR3 DNA: TGCAGTGCTAATTCGGACCTCTCTGGGGCCAACGTCCTGACTTTC
CDR3 protein: CSANSDLSGANVLTF

V gene: TRBV9
D gene: TRBD2
clone size: few
J gene: TRBJ2-1
CDR3 length: 16
CDR3 DNA: TGTGCCAGCAGCCCAATAGCGGGGGGGACCTACAATGAGCAGTTCTTC
CDR3 protein: CASSPIAGGTYNEQFF

V gene: TRBV5-1
D gene: TRBD2
clone size: .
J gene: TRBJ2-7
CDR3 length: 15
CDR3 DNA: TGCGCCAGCAGCTTCCAGGCGGGGGGGACCTACGAGCAGTACTTC
CDR3 protein: CASSFQAGGTYEQYF

V gene: TRBV25-1
D gene: .
clone size: .
J gene: TRBJ2-5
CDR3 length: 13
CDR3 DNA: TGTGCCAGCAGTGAATACAGGGCTGAGACCCAGTACTTC
CDR3 protein: CASSEYRAETQYF

V gene: TRBV7-6
D gene: .
clone size: many
J gene: TRBJ2-1
CDR3 length: 18
CDR3 DNA: TGTGCCAGCAGCTCCTTAAAAGTGCTGCCTAGCTCCTACAATGAGCAGTTCTTC
CDR3 protein: CASSSLKVLPSSYNEQFF

V gene: TRBV5-8
D gene: .
clone size: .
J gene: TRBJ1-1
CDR3 length: 12
CDR3 DNA: TGTGCCAGCAGCTTGGCTCTAAGGGGAGCTTTCTTT
CDR3 protein: CASSLALRGAFF

V gene: TRBV7-2
D gene: TRBD2
clone size: few
J gene: TRBJ2-3
CDR3 length: 15
CDR3 DNA: TGTGCCAGCAGCCCTTGGGGGGGAGGGGTGGATACGCAGTATTTT
CDR3 protein: CASSPWGGGVDTQYF

V gene: TRBV7-9
D gene: .
clone size: few
J gene: TRBJ2-1
CDR3 length: 13
CDR3 DNA: TGTGCCAGCAGCCCGGACAGTAACAATGAGCAGTTCTTC
CDR3 protein: CASSPDSNNEQFF

V gene: TRBV7-6
D gene: .
clone size: few
J gene: TRBJ2-7
CDR3 length: 15
CDR3 DNA: TGTGCCAGCAGCTTAACAGGGACCCCCTCCTACGAGCAGTACTTC
CDR3 protein: CASSLTGTPSYEQYF

V gene: TRBV12-3/TRBV12-4
D gene: .
clone size: .
J gene: TRBJ1-1
CDR3 length: 12
CDR3 DNA: TGTGCCAGCAGCCGGGGGATCTGGGGAGCTTTCTTT
CDR3 protein: CASSRGIWGAFF